A selection of T cell receptor beta chains follows, all from one sample in a study of T cells in Graves' hyperthyroidism and ophthalmopathy. TCRdb fed the multiplex PCR reads into MiXCR, producing one record per CDR3 protein. The data hold roughly 250,000 distinct CDR3 sequences, with less than 15% observed a single time. Material for sequencing was blood. Receptor source: a middle-aged woman with Graves' hyperthyroidism that later progressed to Graves' ophthalmopathy. CDR3s include the opening cysteine and the closing phenylalanine or tryptophan. Fields, in order: D gene, V gene, clone size, J gene, CDR3 DNA, CDR3 protein. The D gene is left open where the match is weak. Size values are once, few and many counts, or a class for expanded clones, and some rows have none.

d_gene: .; v_gene: TRBV11-3; abundance: .; j_gene: TRBJ2-3; CDR3nt: TGTGCCAGCAGCTTCACTCCCTGGGATACGCAGTATTTT; CDR3aa: CASSFTPWDTQYF
d_gene: TRBD1; v_gene: TRBV20-1; abundance: many; j_gene: TRBJ1-4; CDR3nt: TGCAGTGCTAGAATCCTAGGCAGGGGGAAGGAAAAACTGTTTTTT; CDR3aa: CSARILGRGKEKLFF
d_gene: .; v_gene: TRBV18; abundance: .; j_gene: TRBJ2-7; CDR3nt: TGTGCCAGCTCGCCCTACGGTTTGGGCGACGAGCAGTACTTC; CDR3aa: CASSPYGLGDEQYF
d_gene: .; v_gene: TRBV11-2; abundance: .; j_gene: TRBJ2-3; CDR3nt: TGTGCCAGCAGCTTAGATCTGGGGATCCCTTACGATACGCAGTATTTT; CDR3aa: CASSLDLGIPYDTQYF
d_gene: .; v_gene: TRBV12-3/TRBV12-4; abundance: many; j_gene: TRBJ1-5; CDR3nt: TGTGCCAGCAGTTTAGGGGTGACAGCTAGCAATCAGCCCCAGCATTTT; CDR3aa: CASSLGVTASNQPQHF
d_gene: .; v_gene: TRBV12-3/TRBV12-4; abundance: many; j_gene: TRBJ2-2; CDR3nt: TGTGCCAGCAGTTTTAGGACTTCTGGGCTGTTTTTT; CDR3aa: CASSFRTSGLFF
d_gene: TRBD1; v_gene: TRBV11-2; abundance: many; j_gene: TRBJ1-4; CDR3nt: TGTGCCAGCAGCTTGGGACAGGCTAATGAAAAACTGTTTTTT; CDR3aa: CASSLGQANEKLFF
d_gene: .; v_gene: TRBV5-1; abundance: many; j_gene: TRBJ2-2; CDR3nt: TGCGCCACCACCAACAGGGACGGCGGGGAGCTGTTTTTT; CDR3aa: CATTNRDGGELFF
d_gene: .; v_gene: TRBV27; abundance: .; j_gene: TRBJ1-5; CDR3nt: TGTGCCAGCAGTTTAACCGGGCCCGACAGAAACCATCAGCCCCAGCATTTT; CDR3aa: CASSLTGPDRNHQPQHF
d_gene: .; v_gene: TRBV2; abundance: .; j_gene: TRBJ1-2; CDR3nt: TGTGCCAGCCACAGGGTACGGGGCTACACCTTC; CDR3aa: CASHRVRGYTF
d_gene: TRBD1; v_gene: TRBV7-2; abundance: many; j_gene: TRBJ1-5; CDR3nt: TGTGCCAGCAGCTTATCTCGGGGACAGGGGTTTATGAGGAATCAGCCCCAGCATTTT; CDR3aa: CASSLSRGQGFMRNQPQHF
d_gene: .; v_gene: TRBV3-1; abundance: many; j_gene: TRBJ2-7; CDR3nt: TGTGCCAGCAGCCATAGAGGGGGCTACGAGCAGTACTTC; CDR3aa: CASSHRGGYEQYF
d_gene: TRBD1; v_gene: TRBV27; abundance: many; j_gene: TRBJ2-3; CDR3nt: TGTGCCAGCAGTTTTCGACAGGGGGAGACGGAGGGCACAGATACGCAGTATTTT; CDR3aa: CASSFRQGETEGTDTQYF
d_gene: .; v_gene: TRBV2; abundance: many; j_gene: TRBJ1-5; CDR3nt: TGTGCCAGCAGTGAAGGACAGCGCAATCAGCCCCAGCATTTT; CDR3aa: CASSEGQRNQPQHF
d_gene: TRBD2; v_gene: TRBV11-2; abundance: .; j_gene: TRBJ2-5; CDR3nt: TGTGCCAGTAGCACGACTAGCGGGAGGGCCGTCGGGACCCAGTACTTC; CDR3aa: CASSTTSGRAVGTQYF
d_gene: TRBD2; v_gene: TRBV5-6; abundance: .; j_gene: TRBJ2-7; CDR3nt: TGTGCCAGCAGCTCCGGGACTAGCCGGTGGGAGCAGTACTTC; CDR3aa: CASSSGTSRWEQYF
d_gene: TRBD1; v_gene: TRBV19; abundance: few; j_gene: TRBJ1-2; CDR3nt: TGTGCCAGTAGTATGGGACAGGGCAGGAATAGCGGCTACACCTTC; CDR3aa: CASSMGQGRNSGYTF
d_gene: TRBD2; v_gene: TRBV6-5; abundance: many; j_gene: TRBJ2-3; CDR3nt: TGTGCCAGCAGTTACTCCCTAGCGGGAGGGCCGGGAGATACGCAGTATTTT; CDR3aa: CASSYSLAGGPGDTQYF
d_gene: TRBD1; v_gene: TRBV6-1; abundance: .; j_gene: TRBJ2-5; CDR3nt: TGTGCCGGCAGCCTTCGGGACAGTCAAGAGACCCAGTACTTC; CDR3aa: CAGSLRDSQETQYF
d_gene: .; v_gene: TRBV28; abundance: many; j_gene: TRBJ2-2; CDR3nt: TGTGCCAGCAGTTTATACAGCACCGGGGAGCTGTTTTTT; CDR3aa: CASSLYSTGELFF
d_gene: .; v_gene: TRBV24-1; abundance: .; j_gene: TRBJ2-2; CDR3nt: TGTGCCACCAGTGATTTGCGGGACACCGGGGAGCTGTTTTTT; CDR3aa: CATSDLRDTGELFF
d_gene: .; v_gene: TRBV5-1; abundance: many; j_gene: TRBJ1-3; CDR3nt: TGCGCCAGCGGAGATCCAGGTTCTGGAAACACCATATATTTT; CDR3aa: CASGDPGSGNTIYF
d_gene: TRBD1; v_gene: TRBV6-5; abundance: many; j_gene: TRBJ2-7; CDR3nt: TGTGCCAGCAGTTACCCAGGGGGCCCTCTACGCGAGCAGTACTTC; CDR3aa: CASSYPGGPLREQYF
d_gene: TRBD2; v_gene: TRBV2; abundance: many; j_gene: TRBJ2-1; CDR3nt: TGTGCCAGCAGTGGGCCGAGACTAGCGGGAGATTACAATGAGCAGTTCTTC; CDR3aa: CASSGPRLAGDYNEQFF
d_gene: TRBD1; v_gene: TRBV12-3/TRBV12-4; abundance: many; j_gene: TRBJ2-7; CDR3nt: TGTGCCAGCAGTTTATGGGACAGGGACTACGAGCAGTACTTC; CDR3aa: CASSLWDRDYEQYF
d_gene: .; v_gene: TRBV19; abundance: many; j_gene: TRBJ2-7; CDR3nt: TGTGCCAGTAGTAGCGCTAGCAAAACCTTCGGACTATACGAGCAGTACTTC; CDR3aa: CASSSASKTFGLYEQYF
d_gene: .; v_gene: TRBV10-3; abundance: few; j_gene: TRBJ2-1; CDR3nt: TGTGCCATCAGTGAGTCTAGAACTTCCTACAATGAGCAGTTCTTC; CDR3aa: CAISESRTSYNEQFF
d_gene: .; v_gene: TRBV29-1; abundance: few; j_gene: TRBJ2-7; CDR3nt: TGCAGCGCACATGGGGGGAGTTCCTACGAGCAGTACTTC; CDR3aa: CSAHGGSSYEQYF
d_gene: TRBD1; v_gene: TRBV27; abundance: few; j_gene: TRBJ2-5; CDR3nt: TGTGCCAGCAGTCCCTCGGGACAGCATCAGTACTTC; CDR3aa: CASSPSGQHQYF
d_gene: .; v_gene: TRBV3-1; abundance: many; j_gene: TRBJ2-3; CDR3nt: TGTGCCAGCAGCCAAGTCCGCGGGATAATCACAGATACGCAGTATTTT; CDR3aa: CASSQVRGIITDTQYF
d_gene: TRBD2; v_gene: TRBV4-1; abundance: many; j_gene: TRBJ2-5; CDR3nt: TGCGCCAGCAGCCAAGCTCCCGGGAGGGAAGAGACCCAGTACTTC; CDR3aa: CASSQAPGREETQYF
d_gene: .; v_gene: TRBV10-2; abundance: few; j_gene: TRBJ2-7; CDR3nt: TGCGCCAGCAGTGAGTCGCTGAACCACTACGAGCAGTACTTC; CDR3aa: CASSESLNHYEQYF
d_gene: .; v_gene: TRBV12-3/TRBV12-4; abundance: .; j_gene: TRBJ1-2; CDR3nt: TGTGCCAGCAGTTTAGCGCGGTCTCCTCTTACCTATGGCTACACCTTC; CDR3aa: CASSLARSPLTYGYTF
d_gene: .; v_gene: TRBV9; abundance: many; j_gene: TRBJ1-1; CDR3nt: TGTGCCAGCAGCGAGGAGGAGGACGGAGAGAACACTGAAGCTTTCTTT; CDR3aa: CASSEEEDGENTEAFF
d_gene: .; v_gene: TRBV19; abundance: many; j_gene: TRBJ1-1; CDR3nt: TGTGCCAGTAGTATCGAGGACTTGGGTACTGAAGCTTTCTTT; CDR3aa: CASSIEDLGTEAFF
d_gene: .; v_gene: TRBV12-3/TRBV12-4; abundance: many; j_gene: TRBJ1-6; CDR3nt: TGTGCCAGCAGTTTAAAGGGGGTTAATTCACCCCTCCACTTT; CDR3aa: CASSLKGVNSPLHF
d_gene: .; v_gene: TRBV3-1; abundance: many; j_gene: TRBJ2-3; CDR3nt: TGTGCCAGCAGCCAAGCGACGACTAGGACAGATACGCAGTATTTT; CDR3aa: CASSQATTRTDTQYF
d_gene: .; v_gene: TRBV6-1; abundance: .; j_gene: TRBJ2-1; CDR3nt: TGTGCCAGCAGCCCAAGGTCTGGGCGGTTGAATGAGCAGTTCTTC; CDR3aa: CASSPRSGRLNEQFF
d_gene: TRBD2; v_gene: TRBV7-9; abundance: .; j_gene: TRBJ2-7; CDR3nt: TGTGCCGGAGCTAGCGGGACTTACGAGCAGTACTTC; CDR3aa: CAGASGTYEQYF
d_gene: TRBD2; v_gene: TRBV5-6; abundance: many; j_gene: TRBJ2-7; CDR3nt: TGTGCCAGCAGCTGGGGGACTACAGACGAGCAGTACTTC; CDR3aa: CASSWGTTDEQYF
d_gene: .; v_gene: TRBV19; abundance: .; j_gene: TRBJ2-1; CDR3nt: TGTGCCAGTAGTATGTATAGCAATGAGCAGTTCTTC; CDR3aa: CASSMYSNEQFF
d_gene: .; v_gene: TRBV9; abundance: many; j_gene: TRBJ2-1; CDR3nt: TGTGCCAGCAGCGTACAGGGGAATGAGCAGTTCTTC; CDR3aa: CASSVQGNEQFF
d_gene: TRBD2; v_gene: TRBV5-1; abundance: few; j_gene: TRBJ2-1; CDR3nt: TGCGCCAGCAGCCCGGGAGGTGGACTAGCGGGAGGTTATGAGCAGTTCTTC; CDR3aa: CASSPGGGLAGGYEQFF
d_gene: .; v_gene: TRBV28; abundance: .; j_gene: TRBJ1-2; CDR3nt: TGTGCCAGCAGTTACCAGGGGCGCGGCTATGGCTACACCTTC; CDR3aa: CASSYQGRGYGYTF
d_gene: .; v_gene: TRBV6-2/TRBV6-3; abundance: many; j_gene: TRBJ2-5; CDR3nt: TGTGCCAGCAGTTATTCGAGAGAGACCCAGTACTTC; CDR3aa: CASSYSRETQYF
d_gene: TRBD1; v_gene: TRBV20-1; abundance: many; j_gene: TRBJ1-1; CDR3nt: TGCAGTGCTACGACAGGGAGAGCTTTCTTT; CDR3aa: CSATTGRAFF
d_gene: .; v_gene: TRBV7-8; abundance: many; j_gene: TRBJ2-1; CDR3nt: TGTGCCAGCAGCTCCAGCCTAGGGCAGGGTCCCTACAATGAGCAGTTCTTC; CDR3aa: CASSSSLGQGPYNEQFF
d_gene: .; v_gene: TRBV5-1; abundance: many; j_gene: TRBJ2-5; CDR3nt: TGCGCCAGCAGCTTACAGATGGCCGATGGGACCCAGTACTTC; CDR3aa: CASSLQMADGTQYF
d_gene: .; v_gene: TRBV11-3; abundance: many; j_gene: TRBJ2-6; CDR3nt: TGTGCCAGCAGCGAGGGAACTGGGGCCAACGTCCTGACTTTC; CDR3aa: CASSEGTGANVLTF
d_gene: TRBD1; v_gene: TRBV28; abundance: many; j_gene: TRBJ1-6; CDR3nt: TGTGCCAGCAATAACAGGGGAGGGTCACCCCTCCACTTT; CDR3aa: CASNNRGGSPLHF
d_gene: TRBD1; v_gene: TRBV9; abundance: few; j_gene: TRBJ1-6; CDR3nt: TGTGCCAGCAGCGCGACAGGGTCTCTTAATTCACCCCTCCACTTT; CDR3aa: CASSATGSLNSPLHF
d_gene: .; v_gene: TRBV5-1; abundance: .; j_gene: TRBJ2-7; CDR3nt: TGCGCCAGCAGCTCTGTTTTATGGGGGGCAGGCGAGCAGTACTTC; CDR3aa: CASSSVLWGAGEQYF
d_gene: .; v_gene: TRBV28; abundance: many; j_gene: TRBJ1-2; CDR3nt: TGTGCCAGCAGGACTCAGGGGAGACGGTATGGCTACACCTTC; CDR3aa: CASRTQGRRYGYTF
d_gene: TRBD1; v_gene: TRBV4-1; abundance: few; j_gene: TRBJ2-3; CDR3nt: TGCGCCAGCAGCCCATCCCGGGACAGGGTGCCAGATACGCAGTATTTT; CDR3aa: CASSPSRDRVPDTQYF
d_gene: .; v_gene: TRBV11-2; abundance: many; j_gene: TRBJ1-4; CDR3nt: TGTGCCAGCACCACCCGGGGAATCGGACCTAATGAAAAACTGTTTTTT; CDR3aa: CASTTRGIGPNEKLFF